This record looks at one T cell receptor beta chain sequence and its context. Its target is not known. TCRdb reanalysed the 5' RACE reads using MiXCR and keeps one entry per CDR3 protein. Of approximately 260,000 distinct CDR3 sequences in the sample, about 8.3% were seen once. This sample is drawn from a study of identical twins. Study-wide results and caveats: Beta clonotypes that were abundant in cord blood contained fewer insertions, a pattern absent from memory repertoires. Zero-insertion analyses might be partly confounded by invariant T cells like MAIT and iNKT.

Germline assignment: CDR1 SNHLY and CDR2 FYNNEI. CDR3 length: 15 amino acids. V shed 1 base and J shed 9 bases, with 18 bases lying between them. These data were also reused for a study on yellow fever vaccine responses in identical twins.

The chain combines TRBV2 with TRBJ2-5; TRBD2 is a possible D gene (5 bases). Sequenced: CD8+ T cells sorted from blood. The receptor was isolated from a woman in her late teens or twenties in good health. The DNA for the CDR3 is TGTGCCAGCAGTGAAGTACTAGGTCTAGCACGACCCCAGTACTTC. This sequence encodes CASSEVLGLARPQYF.